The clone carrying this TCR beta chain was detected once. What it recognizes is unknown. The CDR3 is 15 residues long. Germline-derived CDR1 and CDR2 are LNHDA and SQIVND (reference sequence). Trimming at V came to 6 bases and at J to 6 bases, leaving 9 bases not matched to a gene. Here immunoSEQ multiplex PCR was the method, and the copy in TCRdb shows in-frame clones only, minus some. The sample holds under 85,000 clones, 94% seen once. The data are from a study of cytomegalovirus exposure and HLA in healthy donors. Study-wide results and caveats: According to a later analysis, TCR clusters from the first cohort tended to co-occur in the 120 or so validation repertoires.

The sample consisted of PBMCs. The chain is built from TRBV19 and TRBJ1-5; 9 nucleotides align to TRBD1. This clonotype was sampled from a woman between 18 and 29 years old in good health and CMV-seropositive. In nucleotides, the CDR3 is TGTGCCAGTAGCACTACAGGGGGCGCAGGTCAGCCCCAGCATTTT. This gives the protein CASSTTGGAGQPQHF. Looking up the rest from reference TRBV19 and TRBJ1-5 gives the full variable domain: DGGITQSPKYLFRKEGQNVTLSCEQNLNHDAMYWYRQDPGQGLRLIYYSQIVNDFQKGDIAEGYSVSREKKESFPLTVTSAQKNPTAFYLCASSTTGGAGQPQHFGDGTRLSIL.